The rows below give T cell receptor beta chains drawn from one sample of a study of monozygotic twins with inflammatory bowel disease. TCRdb reprocessed the 5' RACE reads and keeps a single row for each CDR3 protein, giving no DNA. The sample's table shows about 85,000 distinct CDR3 sequences. Sequencing was done on a sample of blood. All receptors come from a human donor with ulcerative colitis or Crohn's disease, or a healthy co-twin of an affected twin (not recorded which). Each CDR3 is given with its conserved first and last residue. Each record gives: J gene, V gene, CDR3 protein.

J: TRBJ1-2; V: TRBV5-1; CDR3: CASSLDSGTTGHYGYTF
J: TRBJ2-1; V: TRBV29-1; CDR3: CSVERGQGMVGQFF
J: TRBJ1-2; V: TRBV5-1; CDR3: CASSPQAFDYGYTF
J: TRBJ2-3; V: TRBV5-6; CDR3: CASSLRITSTDTQYF
J: TRBJ2-5; V: TRBV25-1; CDR3: CASSWQGGQTQYF
J: TRBJ2-3; V: TRBV2; CDR3: CASRPGTGEDTQYF
J: TRBJ2-2; V: TRBV5-6; CDR3: CASSSPGLAGPTGELFF
J: TRBJ2-5; V: TRBV20-1; CDR3: CSASRRRQETQYF
J: TRBJ2-7; V: TRBV5-1; CDR3: CASSSDRDRHEQYF
J: TRBJ2-2; V: TRBV5-1; CDR3: CASSLRDRRTGELFF
J: TRBJ1-1; V: TRBV12-5; CDR3: CASGRGIEAFF
J: TRBJ2-1; V: TRBV7-6; CDR3: CASSLAMGGRTYNEQFF
J: TRBJ2-5; V: TRBV6-5; CDR3: CASSSPGGALKTQYF
J: TRBJ2-2; V: TRBV14; CDR3: CASSQARGVAGELFF
J: TRBJ1-1; V: TRBV5-1; CDR3: CASSLEASAKNTEAFF
J: TRBJ1-4; V: TRBV29-1; CDR3: CSVSDLTEENEKLFF
J: TRBJ1-6; V: TRBV20-1; CDR3: CSAGKGYNSPLHF
J: TRBJ2-3; V: TRBV7-9; CDR3: CASSPHTDTQYF
J: TRBJ2-7; V: TRBV10-3; CDR3: CAIGPGQVYEQYF
J: TRBJ1-6; V: TRBV18; CDR3: CASSQGTYSPLHF
J: TRBJ1-3; V: TRBV3-1; CDR3: CASRQPGVSGNTIYF
J: TRBJ2-1; V: TRBV6-2/TRBV6-3; CDR3: CASSYDLGYEQFF
J: TRBJ1-1; V: TRBV20-1; CDR3: CSARVQGTTEAFF
J: TRBJ2-1; V: TRBV12-3/TRBV12-4; CDR3: CASSLGWGTNNEQFF
J: TRBJ2-2; V: TRBV12-3/TRBV12-4; CDR3: CASSRSQILTGELFF
J: TRBJ1-4; V: TRBV12-3/TRBV12-4; CDR3: CASSRAQGGDRATNEKLFF